Listed below are T cell receptor beta chains from one sample, sequenced in a study of T cell repertoires in cytomegalovirus infection. One entry per CDR3 protein, called by TCRdb with MiXCR from the reads. Among more than 250,000 distinct CDR3 sequences listed, roughly 25% were seen once. These receptors' targets are unknown. The sequenced sample was cultured PBMCs, obtained from culture after CMV antigen stimulation. The receptors come from a human donor in good health (CMV status not recorded). Some clones in this sample may be carry-over from other donors' samples. The CDR3 runs from the conserved cysteine through the conserved F or W. A D gene is named only where the DNA matches it firmly. The size field is filled for only some rows; it gives once, few, many or a size class.

d_call | j_call | v_call | clone_size | cdr3_nt | cdr3_aa
- | TRBJ1-1 | TRBV6-2/TRBV6-3 | - | TGTGCCAGCAGTTACCGGTGGGGGGCGGCCCTGGACACTGAAGCTTTCTTT | CASSYRWGAALDTEAFF
TRBD2 | TRBJ2-1 | TRBV28 | - | TGTGCCAGCAGTCCGTGGACTAGCGGGAGTATTCTGACTGAGCAGTTCTTC | CASSPWTSGSILTEQFF
- | TRBJ1-6 | TRBV15 | - | TGTGCCACCAGCAGAGCATCGAGGGGGACAACCCTCCACTTT | CATSRASRGTTLHF
TRBD1 | TRBJ1-5 | TRBV2 | few | TGTGCCAGCAGGGGACAGTCCTATAGCAATCAGCCCCAGCATTTT | CASRGQSYSNQPQHF
TRBD2 | TRBJ2-1 | TRBV7-9 | - | TGTGCCAGCAGCTTAGGGCTAGCGGGCCGCAAGAGCTCCTACAATGAGCAGTTCTTC | CASSLGLAGRKSSYNEQFF
TRBD1 | TRBJ2-1 | TRBV24-1 | few | TGTGCCACCAGTGATGTGACAGGGGGTGAGCAGTTCTTC | CATSDVTGGEQFF
- | TRBJ2-7 | TRBV6-6 | - | TGTGCCAGCAGTTCCGCGGGATACTCCTACGAGCAGTACTTC | CASSSAGYSYEQYF
- | TRBJ2-1 | TRBV11-2 | few | TGTGCCAGCAGCTTAGTAGAGGAGCAGTTCTTC | CASSLVEEQFF
- | TRBJ2-6 | TRBV5-6 | - | TGTGCCAGCAGCTTCCCTGTCACCCCCAACGTCCTGACTTTC | CASSFPVTPNVLTF
- | TRBJ1-4 | TRBV20-1 | few | TGCAGTGCCGGGGAGAGGAGGGGGTCTGAAAAACTGTTTTTT | CSAGERRGSEKLFF
- | TRBJ2-5 | TRBV6-5 | - | TGTGCCAGCAGTTGGGGGCCAGTCGTAGAGACCCAGTACTTC | CASSWGPVVETQYF
TRBD1 | TRBJ2-5 | TRBV19 | few | TGTGCTTCCAGGGCGCAGGGGGTAGAGACCCAGTACTTC | CASRAQGVETQYF
TRBD1 | TRBJ2-3 | TRBV27 | - | TGTGCCAGCAGTTTCCTGACAGGGGGCACAGATACGCAGTATTTT | CASSFLTGGTDTQYF
TRBD2 | TRBJ2-2 | TRBV10-3 | - | TGTGCCACCCTGCGGACTAGCGGGAGTGGAACCGGGGAGCTGTTTTTT | CATLRTSGSGTGELFF
TRBD2 | TRBJ2-3 | TRBV12-3/TRBV12-4 | few | TGTGCCAGCAGTCCGCGACTATCTGTTTCTAGCGGGAGAGGTCTTGGCACAGATACGCAGTATTTT | CASSPRLSVSSGRGLGTDTQYF
TRBD2 | TRBJ2-1 | TRBV7-9 | few | TGTGCCAGCAGCTTACGGACTAGCGGGAGATACAATGAGCAGTTCTTC | CASSLRTSGRYNEQFF
- | TRBJ2-5 | TRBV14 | - | TGTGCCAGCAGCCAAGATCCTGGCTCGGAGACCCAGTACTTC | CASSQDPGSETQYF
TRBD1 | TRBJ2-4 | TRBV19 | many | TGTGCCAGTAGACTAAACAGGGGCTCCAAAAACATTCAGTACTTC | CASRLNRGSKNIQYF
TRBD1 | TRBJ1-4 | TRBV12-3/TRBV12-4 | many | TGTGCCAGCAGTCTCGACAGGGGGCCTAATGAAAAACTGTTTTTT | CASSLDRGPNEKLFF
TRBD2 | TRBJ2-1 | TRBV11-2 | - | TGTGCCAGCAGCTTAGATATAGGGGCTAGCGGGTACAATGAGCAGTTCTTC | CASSLDIGASGYNEQFF
TRBD1 | TRBJ2-7 | TRBV27 | - | TGTGCCAGCAGATCCTTGGGACAGGGCTCTGCCGAGCAGTACTTC | CASRSLGQGSAEQYF
- | TRBJ2-1 | TRBV27 | few | TGTGCCAGCAGTCGCGGGACAGCATACAATGAGCAGTTCTTC | CASSRGTAYNEQFF
TRBD1 | TRBJ1-1 | TRBV7-2 | few | TGTGCCAGCAGCCCATACCGGACAGGGGGGACCACTGAAGCTTTCTTT | CASSPYRTGGTTEAFF
- | TRBJ2-2 | TRBV20-1 | - | TGCAGTGCTATAACCGGGACCGACACCGGGGAGCTGTTTTTT | CSAITGTDTGELFF
- | TRBJ2-5 | TRBV5-1 | - | TGCGCCAGCAGAGAAATTTCAGGGGCGCAAGAGACCCAGTACTTC | CASREISGAQETQYF
TRBD2 | TRBJ2-2 | TRBV5-1 | - | TGCGCCAGCAGCTTGGCGGTAGCGGGAGCGGTCGGGGAGCTGTTTTTT | CASSLAVAGAVGELFF
TRBD2 | TRBJ2-7 | TRBV28 | few | TGTGCCGGGGGGACTAGTTTTCGCGAGCAGTACTTC | CAGGTSFREQYF
TRBD1 | TRBJ1-2 | TRBV2 | few | TGTGCCAGCAGTGAACGGCCAGGGGGCCGCTACACCTTC | CASSERPGGRYTF